These T cell receptor beta chains were read from a single sample in a study of shared clonotypes between healthy human individuals. Profiled with immunoSEQ multiplex PCR; TCRdb holds only in-frame clones, not every one. The sample carries 650,000 to 700,000 clones, about 90% recorded once. The sequencing sample was made of memory CD8+ T cells from PBMCs. These receptors were collected from a man aged 18 to 35 in good health. Some clones in this sample may be carry-over from other donors' samples. Each CDR3 is given with its conserved first and last residue. The D gene is left open where the match is weak. Size tells how often a clone was seen (once, few, many) or the class of an expanded clone, and some rows leave it out.

TRBV18	NA	TRBJ1-5	once	18	TGTGCCAGCTCACCTCGTCCTCGACATCCTTCTCGCAATCAGCCCCAGCATTTT	CASSPRPRHPSRNQPQHF
TRBV4-1	NA	TRBJ2-3	NA	14	TGCGCCAGCAGCCGACTGGACCCCACAGATACGCAGTATTTT	CASSRLDPTDTQYF
TRBV27	NA	TRBJ2-1	once	14	TGTGCCAGCAGTTTATCGGGCTCCTACAATGAGCAGTTCTTC	CASSLSGSYNEQFF
TRBV12-5	TRBD1	TRBJ1-1	NA	14	TGTGCTAGTGGTTATGACAGGGCCAACACTGAAGCTTTCTTT	CASGYDRANTEAFF
TRBV4-1	NA	TRBJ1-5	NA	16	TGCGCCAGCAGCCAAGATCGCAGGGGCGGCAATCAGCCCCAGCATTTT	CASSQDRRGGNQPQHF
TRBV9	NA	TRBJ2-2	once	15	TGTGCCAGCAGCGGAGGTCCTGGGAACACCGGGGAGCTGTTTTTT	CASSGGPGNTGELFF
TRBV21-1	NA	TRBJ2-5	NA	15	TGTGCCAGCAGCACCCCCGGGACAGAGAAAGAGACCCAGTACTTC	CASSTPGTEKETQYF
TRBV19	TRBD1	TRBJ1-2	once	16	TGTGCCAGTAGTATCCGGACAGGGACAACTAACTATGGCTACACCTTC	CASSIRTGTTNYGYTF
TRBV28	NA	TRBJ2-5	NA	17	TGTGCCAGCAGTCCGGCGAGGGGGGACGCGGGCCAAGAGACCCAGTACTTC	CASSPARGDAGQETQYF
TRBV5-1	TRBD2	TRBJ2-1	NA	18	TGCGCCAGCAGCCAAACTAGCGGGTACAAAAGCTCCTACAATGAGCAGTTCTTC	CASSQTSGYKSSYNEQFF
TRBV19	TRBD2	TRBJ2-3	NA	16	TGTGCCAGTAGCATCGGGCTAGCGGGAGTTGGAGATACGCAGTATTTT	CASSIGLAGVGDTQYF
TRBV29-1	NA	TRBJ2-2	NA	13	TGCAGCCTCCGCGCGGCAAACACCGGGGAGCTGTTTTTT	CSLRAANTGELFF
TRBV6-6	TRBD1	TRBJ2-7	NA	14	TGTGCCAGCAGCCTGGACAGGGGGCCCTACGAGCAGTACTTC	CASSLDRGPYEQYF
TRBV27	NA	TRBJ1-2	NA	13	TGTGCCAGCAGTTTTGGGCAGACCTATGGCTACACCTTC	CASSFGQTYGYTF
TRBV28	TRBD1	TRBJ1-4	NA	12	TGTGCCAGGACAGGGGCGGTCGAAAAACTGTTTTTT	CARTGAVEKLFF